A selection of T cell receptor beta chains follows, all from one sample in a study of cytomegalovirus exposure and HLA in healthy donors. Here immunoSEQ multiplex PCR was the method, and the copy in TCRdb shows in-frame clones only, minus some. The sample holds roughly 120,000 clones, approximately 75% seen once. Sequenced: PBMCs. All receptors derive from a man aged 45-65 years in good health and CMV-seropositive. The CDR3 runs from the conserved cysteine through the conserved F or W. The D gene is left open where the match is weak. The size field is filled for only some rows; it gives once, few, many or a size class.

V: TRBV6-1
size: .
J: TRBJ1-1
D: .
DNA: TGTGCCAGCAGAATACAGGGTTACGCTGAAGCTTTCTTT
CDR3: CASRIQGYAEAFF

V: TRBV2
size: .
J: TRBJ2-1
D: .
DNA: TGTGCCAGCAGTATGGCTGAGCAGTTCTTC
CDR3: CASSMAEQFF

V: TRBV11-2
size: .
J: TRBJ2-1
D: TRBD2
DNA: TGTGCCAGCAGCTTAGAGCAGCGGGGCCTCGGGTACGAGCAGTTCTTC
CDR3: CASSLEQRGLGYEQFF

V: TRBV19
size: once
J: TRBJ2-7
D: .
DNA: TGTGCCAGTAGTCCCGGTAAATACGAGCAGTACTTC
CDR3: CASSPGKYEQYF

V: TRBV2
size: .
J: TRBJ2-7
D: TRBD1
DNA: TGTGCCAGCAGTTCCGGGACAGGGACCTACGAGCAGTACTTC
CDR3: CASSSGTGTYEQYF

V: TRBV6-1
size: .
J: TRBJ1-6
D: .
DNA: TGTGCCAGCAGTGAATCTCCGGGCAGACTATACTCCTATAATTCACCCCTCCACTTT
CDR3: CASSESPGRLYSYNSPLHF

V: TRBV5-1
size: once
J: TRBJ2-1
D: TRBD2
DNA: TGCGCCAGCAGCTTGGCCGGGACTAGCGGCAATGAGCAGTTCTTC
CDR3: CASSLAGTSGNEQFF

V: TRBV5-1
size: once
J: TRBJ2-1
D: TRBD2
DNA: TGCGCCAGCTCAAGACGGGAGGGCTACAATGAGCAGTTCTTC
CDR3: CASSRREGYNEQFF

V: TRBV30
size: .
J: TRBJ1-2
D: TRBD1
DNA: TGTGCCTGGAATTTCAGGGGGCTAACTAACTATGGCTACACCTTC
CDR3: CAWNFRGLTNYGYTF

V: TRBV19
size: .
J: TRBJ2-2
D: TRBD1
DNA: TGTGCCAGTCGGCCCGGGACAGCACCCACCGGGGAGCTGTTTTTT
CDR3: CASRPGTAPTGELFF

V: TRBV15
size: .
J: TRBJ1-5
D: .
DNA: TGTGCCACCAGCAGAGACTTCCAGCCCCAGCATTTT
CDR3: CATSRDFQPQHF

V: TRBV28
size: few
J: TRBJ1-6
D: TRBD1
DNA: TGTGCCAGCAGTTTACAGGGGGCAGGTAATTCACCCCTCCACTTT
CDR3: CASSLQGAGNSPLHF

V: TRBV28
size: .
J: TRBJ1-2
D: TRBD1
DNA: TGTGCCAGCAAAGTAGGGAGAACCCTGCCTCTTCAGGGGGCCCCCGGCTACGGCTACACCTTC
CDR3: CASKVGRTLPLQGAPGYGYTF

V: TRBV29-1
size: .
J: TRBJ2-5
D: TRBD2
DNA: TGCAGCGTTGTAACTAGCGGGGGGGCTTGGGAGACCCAGTACTTC
CDR3: CSVVTSGGAWETQYF

V: TRBV30
size: .
J: TRBJ1-1
D: .
DNA: TGTGCCTGGAGTCCAGGGTGGAACACTGAAGCTTTCTTT
CDR3: CAWSPGWNTEAFF

V: TRBV4-3
size: .
J: TRBJ2-5
D: TRBD2
DNA: TGCGCCAGCAGCCACGGGACTAGCGGGAGGCTGGAGACCCAGTACTTC
CDR3: CASSHGTSGRLETQYF

V: TRBV2
size: .
J: TRBJ1-6
D: TRBD1
DNA: TGTGCCAGAAGGACAGGGTCTGGTAATTCACCCCTCCACTTT
CDR3: CARRTGSGNSPLHF

V: TRBV7-6
size: .
J: TRBJ2-5
D: .
DNA: TGTGCCAGCAGCTTAGTAGTGGCTCAAGGGGCCCAGTACTTC
CDR3: CASSLVVAQGAQYF

V: TRBV10-1
size: .
J: TRBJ2-3
D: TRBD2
DNA: TGCGCCAGCAGTGATGGGGCTAGCGGGAGGAGGCCCACAGATACGCAGTATTTT
CDR3: CASSDGASGRRPTDTQYF

V: TRBV4-2
size: .
J: TRBJ1-6
D: .
DNA: TGTGCCAGCAGCCAAGTGGCAACCGGGACATCGGGGTGGTCCTATAATTCACCCCTCCACTTT
CDR3: CASSQVATGTSGWSYNSPLHF

V: TRBV6-6
size: .
J: TRBJ2-5
D: TRBD2
DNA: TGTGCCAGCACCCTGACTAGCGGGGCCTTCCAAGAGACCCAGTACTTC
CDR3: CASTLTSGAFQETQYF

V: TRBV5-4
size: .
J: TRBJ2-5
D: TRBD1
DNA: TGCGCCAGCAGCCCCTTCGGGCAGGGGGCCCGGGAGACCCAGTACTTC
CDR3: CASSPFGQGARETQYF

V: TRBV14
size: .
J: TRBJ2-1
D: TRBD2
DNA: TGTGCCAGCAGCCAAGTGTCCGGGACTAGCGGGAGCTATGAGCAGTTCTTC
CDR3: CASSQVSGTSGSYEQFF

V: TRBV27
size: .
J: TRBJ1-6
D: .
DNA: TGTGCCAGCAGTTTATCAGGGTTTCGGGGTGACTCACCCCTCCACTTT
CDR3: CASSLSGFRGDSPLHF

V: TRBV2
size: .
J: TRBJ1-6
D: .
DNA: TGTGCCAGCAGCCTCGTTGCAGGGGTATACTCACCCCTCCACTTT
CDR3: CASSLVAGVYSPLHF

V: TRBV2
size: .
J: TRBJ2-1
D: .
DNA: TGTGCCAGCAGTGATCAGGCGAACAATGAGCAGTTCTTC
CDR3: CASSDQANNEQFF

V: TRBV5-1
size: .
J: TRBJ2-3
D: .
DNA: TGCGCCAGCAGCTTGGCTACACCCGGGACACCAACGGATACGCAGTATTTT
CDR3: CASSLATPGTPTDTQYF

V: TRBV10-3
size: .
J: TRBJ1-1
D: .
DNA: TGTGCCATCAGTAGGGAAGGGGGCACTGAAGCTTTCTTT
CDR3: CAISREGGTEAFF

V: TRBV5-1
size: few
J: TRBJ2-1
D: TRBD2
DNA: TGCGCCAGCAGCCTGACTAGCGGGAGGGAAAATGAGCAGTTCTTC
CDR3: CASSLTSGRENEQFF

V: TRBV6-1
size: once
J: TRBJ1-6
D: .
DNA: TGTGCCAGCAGTGAAATGGACAGTAAGGACTCTTCACCCCTCCACTTT
CDR3: CASSEMDSKDSSPLHF

V: TRBV6-5
size: .
J: TRBJ1-2
D: .
DNA: TGTGCCAGCAGTCCCCTATCGGTCTCTAACTATGGCTACACCTTC
CDR3: CASSPLSVSNYGYTF

V: TRBV5-1
size: .
J: TRBJ1-6
D: .
DNA: TGCGCCAGCAGCTCTCTCTACAGAGAACCTAATTCACCCCTCCACTTT
CDR3: CASSSLYREPNSPLHF

V: TRBV5-1
size: .
J: TRBJ1-1
D: .
DNA: TGCGCCAGCAGCTTGGGGGCAGGGAGGGGAAACACTGAAGCTTTCTTT
CDR3: CASSLGAGRGNTEAFF

V: TRBV7-3
size: once
J: TRBJ2-2
D: TRBD1
DNA: TGTGCCAGCAGCCCCCAACCAACAGGGACAGGGGGCGTCGAGGAGCTGTTTTTT
CDR3: CASSPQPTGTGGVEELFF

V: TRBV6-1
size: once
J: TRBJ2-5
D: .
DNA: TGTGCCAGCAGTGTATCACGGTTTACCCAGTACTTC
CDR3: CASSVSRFTQYF

V: TRBV5-1
size: .
J: TRBJ1-5
D: .
DNA: TGCGCCAGCAGCTTGGACGGCGGTAACAATCAGCCCCAGCATTTT
CDR3: CASSLDGGNNQPQHF

V: TRBV29-1
size: .
J: TRBJ2-5
D: .
DNA: TGCAGCGTTGAAGAGTCTCCCGGAGAGACCCAGTACTTC
CDR3: CSVEESPGETQYF

V: TRBV2
size: .
J: TRBJ2-7
D: TRBD2
DNA: TGTGCCAGCAGTGGAGGTCGGGGGGGGCTCCTTAAAACCTACGAGCAGTACTTC
CDR3: CASSGGRGGLLKTYEQYF

V: TRBV28
size: .
J: TRBJ2-5
D: .
DNA: TGTGCCAGCAGTTTATGGGGGGGGAGGACAGTGGGAGAGACCCAGTACTTC
CDR3: CASSLWGGRTVGETQYF

V: TRBV7-2
size: few
J: TRBJ1-1
D: TRBD1
DNA: TGTGCCAGTAGAAGGACAGGGGGGCCGAACACTGAAGCTTTCTTT
CDR3: CASRRTGGPNTEAFF

V: TRBV28
size: .
J: TRBJ1-1
D: TRBD1
DNA: TGTGCCAGCAGTACAACAGGGGGGAGCACTGAAGCTTTCTTT
CDR3: CASSTTGGSTEAFF

V: TRBV4-2
size: .
J: TRBJ2-3
D: .
DNA: TGTGCCAGCAGCCAAGGGCCAGCAAAGGGGGATACGCAGTATTTT
CDR3: CASSQGPAKGDTQYF

V: TRBV5-1
size: .
J: TRBJ2-3
D: TRBD2
DNA: TGCGCCAGCTCATTTAGCGGGGGCAGGAGAGATACGCAGTATTTT
CDR3: CASSFSGGRRDTQYF

V: TRBV6-5
size: once
J: TRBJ1-1
D: .
DNA: TGTGCCAGCAGGAATGACTGGAGCACTGAAGCTTTCTTT
CDR3: CASRNDWSTEAFF

V: TRBV19
size: .
J: TRBJ1-5
D: .
DNA: TGTGCCAGTAGTATCTGGCGGATTGGACAGCCCCAGCATTTT
CDR3: CASSIWRIGQPQHF

V: TRBV2
size: .
J: TRBJ2-7
D: .
DNA: TGTGCCAGCAGGCTCGACAGCGACGAGCAGTACTTC
CDR3: CASRLDSDEQYF

V: TRBV30
size: once
J: TRBJ2-7
D: .
DNA: TGTGCCTGGAGTGCGACTATAAGCTCCTACGAGCAGTACTTC
CDR3: CAWSATISSYEQYF

V: TRBV6-5
size: .
J: TRBJ1-1
D: TRBD1
DNA: TGTGCCAGCAAACTACAGGGGAACCCTTCCATCGCTTTCTTT
CDR3: CASKLQGNPSIAFF

V: TRBV29-1
size: .
J: TRBJ2-7
D: TRBD1
DNA: TGCAGCGTGGATGGACAGGGGACCTACGAGCAGTACTTC
CDR3: CSVDGQGTYEQYF

V: TRBV2
size: few
J: TRBJ1-1
D: TRBD1
DNA: TGTGCCAGCAGTGAAAGGGACAGTCGGGTAACTGAAGCTTTCTTT
CDR3: CASSERDSRVTEAFF

V: TRBV18
size: .
J: TRBJ2-7
D: TRBD2
DNA: TGTGCCAGCTCTCCCGCTTCCGGGGGGACCTACGAGCAGTACTTC
CDR3: CASSPASGGTYEQYF

V: TRBV27
size: .
J: TRBJ1-6
D: .
DNA: TGTGCCAGCAGTTCCGGCGGCTCCTATAATTCACCCCTCCACTTT
CDR3: CASSSGGSYNSPLHF

V: TRBV6-5
size: .
J: TRBJ2-2
D: TRBD2
DNA: TGTGCCAGCAGTCCGGGGGGTGCAGGCACCGGGGAGCTGTTTTTT
CDR3: CASSPGGAGTGELFF

V: TRBV4-1
size: .
J: TRBJ2-1
D: TRBD2
DNA: TGCGCCAGCAGCTCTTTAACTCTAGCGGGAGCGGCCAATGAGCAGTTCTTC
CDR3: CASSSLTLAGAANEQFF